This TCR beta chain was found in a study of vaccination effects on CD4 cells after COVID-19. Study-wide results and limits: After vaccination, at late timepoints, clones induced by infection and by vaccine contracted markedly. Convalescents' post-vaccine spike-reactive clones were mainly new, vaccine-induced.

A word on this clone: Its specificity is unknown.

With about ten days of culture completed, CD4+ T cells were isolated. PCR-confirmed SARS-CoV-2 infection occurred in the person between March and December 2020. TCRdb's table, derived via immunoSEQ multiplex PCR, lists solely in-frame clones and lacks some. This table holds about 46,000 clones, around 74% found once. This receptor was taken from a human donor who had a prior SARS-CoV-2 infection. This specimen consisted of CD4+ T cells from PBMCs cultured without peptide, obtained before COVID-19 vaccination.

As DNA, the CDR3 is TGTGCCTGGAGTGTCGGGGGGGACACTGAAGCTTTCTTT. Translating gives CAWSVGGDTEAFF. The J gene is TRBJ1-1, the V gene TRBV30; TRBD1 might be the D (5 bases). Trimming stripped 0 bases from V and 3 bases from J, with 8 bases between. The CDR3 runs 13 residues. CDR1 is GTSNPN and CDR2 is SVGIG in the germline V gene (reference sequence).